This TCR beta chain originates from a study of CD8 T cells in ankylosing spondylitis. The table lists this clonotype with many counts. TCRdb used MiXCR to reprocess the 5' RACE reads, holding one entry per CDR3 protein. Altogether 200,000 to 250,000 distinct CDR3 sequences are present, about 10% being singletons, with the ten largest covering 21%. Trimming pared 6 bases from V and 4 bases from J, leaving 18 bases between. This CDR3 is built from 15 residues. Sequencing was carried out using blood, either unsorted or a sorted T cell fraction (not recorded which). V is TRBV12-3 or TRBV12-4 and J is TRBJ1-2; perhaps TRBD1 as D (5 bases). The TCR comes from a male donor with ankylosing spondylitis or in good health (not recorded which). CDR3 in DNA: TGTGCCAGCAGCCCGACTCAGGGCGTCGGCTATGGCTACACCTTC. It codes for CASSPTQGVGYGYTF.